The source of this T cell receptor (beta chain) is a study of T-cell memory formation after mild COVID-19. TCRdb ran MiXCR on the 5' RACE reads and lists one entry per CDR3 protein. Of about 240,000 distinct CDR3 sequences detected, over 8.5% appear once; the ten largest clones hold 22%. There are a few counts of this clonotype. Germline V gene data show CDR1 as SGHTA and CDR2 as FQGNSA. The germline V and J ends were trimmed by 8 bases and 2 bases, with 9 bases remaining between them. The CDR3 spans 12 residues. The sequencing input was PBMCs or a T cell subset sorted from them (not recorded which). The receptor's source is a man aged 18 to 29 who had mild COVID-19 (a few samples of this study predate the infection). Cell type and time point are not known. The V call is TRBV7-2, the J call TRBJ2-5; D possibly corresponds to TRBD2 (6 bases). The DNA of the CDR3 is TGTGCCAGCCGGGGGATTCAAGAGACCCAGTACTTC. It yields the protein CASRGIQETQYF. Full variable domain (remainder filled in from reference TRBV7-2 and TRBJ2-5): GAGVSQSPSNKVTEKGKDVELRCDPISGHTALYWYRQSLGQGLEFLIYFQGNSAPDKSGLPSDRFSAERTGGSVSTLTIQRTQQEDSAVYLCASRGIQETQYFGPGTRLLVL.